Listed below are T cell receptor beta chains from one sample, sequenced in a study of blood T cell repertoires in COVID-19. Using immunoSEQ multiplex PCR, the repertoire was profiled, and TCRdb retains in-frame clones only, with some absent. The repertoire has roughly 250,000 clones, 82% of them found once; the top ten carry 9.5% to 15%. The sequencing sample was made of peripheral blood. All receptors come from a woman aged 60 to 75 with active or convalescent COVID-19. Each CDR3 is given with its conserved first and last residue. The order of the fields is CDR3 length, D gene, J gene, V gene, clone size, CDR3 DNA, CDR3 protein. A D gene is named only where the DNA matches it firmly. Clone size is stated in some rows and not others, as once, few, many or a class when expanded.

14	NA	TRBJ2-7	TRBV5-1	NA	TGCGCCAGCAGCTTAAGTCCAGGGCGAAACGAGCAGTACTTC	CASSLSPGRNEQYF
14	NA	TRBJ1-5	TRBV27	NA	TGTGCCAGCAGTTTATTGGGGGGGCAGGAGCCCCAGCATTTT	CASSLLGGQEPQHF
13	NA	TRBJ1-4	TRBV12-3/TRBV12-4	few	TGTGCCAGCAGTTTTGGAGGAAATGAAAAACTGTTTTTT	CASSFGGNEKLFF
12	NA	TRBJ2-4	TRBV6-5	NA	TGTGCCAGCAGTACCAGACAGAACATTCAGTACTTC	CASSTRQNIQYF
16	TRBD1	TRBJ2-1	TRBV30	NA	TGTGCCTGGAGTGTACAGGCAGGGGGTTTGCGCAATGAGCAGTTCTTC	CAWSVQAGGLRNEQFF
13	NA	TRBJ1-2	TRBV7-2	NA	TGTGCCAGCAGCTCCCAGGGGTCGGGGGGCTACACCTTC	CASSSQGSGGYTF
15	NA	TRBJ1-5	TRBV7-2	NA	TGTGCCAGCAGCTTAGTTCGTCAGTTCAATCAGCCCCAGCATTTT	CASSLVRQFNQPQHF
13	NA	TRBJ1-6	TRBV7-9	NA	TGTGCCAGCAGCTTAGAACAGGATTCACCCCTCCACTTT	CASSLEQDSPLHF
16	TRBD1	TRBJ2-1	TRBV19	NA	TGTGCCAGTAGTATCGCGACAGGGGGCCTCTACAATGAGCAGTTCTTC	CASSIATGGLYNEQFF
15	NA	TRBJ1-6	TRBV27	NA	TGTGCCAGCAGTTTAGGGGACATCTATAATTCACCCCTCCACTTT	CASSLGDIYNSPLHF
10	NA	TRBJ1-2	TRBV2	once	TGTGCCAGCCGTTTAGCGGGGGGCACCTTC	CASRLAGGTF
15	NA	TRBJ2-7	TRBV15	NA	TGTGCCACCAGCGCTGGAGGGGGGGGCTCCTACGAGCAGTACTTC	CATSAGGGGSYEQYF
16	NA	TRBJ1-1	TRBV4-1	NA	TGCGCCAGCAGCCAAGTCTTAGCGCGGGGCGGCACTGAAGCTTTCTTT	CASSQVLARGGTEAFF
14	NA	TRBJ1-2	TRBV5-1	NA	TGCGCCAGCAGCTTCGGGGAAAAGTACTATGGCTACACCTTC	CASSFGEKYYGYTF
15	NA	TRBJ1-6	TRBV27	few	TGTGCCAGCAGTCACGACCGTGCGGCGAATTCACCCCTCCACTTT	CASSHDRAANSPLHF
15	TRBD1	TRBJ1-5	TRBV5-6	NA	TGTGCCAGCAGCCCCAGGGGGATGGCGGCACAGCCCCAGCATTTT	CASSPRGMAAQPQHF
14	NA	TRBJ2-4	TRBV7-2	few	TGTGCCAGCAGCCCCCCCTCCAACCGGAACATTCAGTACTTC	CASSPPSNRNIQYF
14	NA	TRBJ1-2	TRBV24-1	NA	TGTGCCACCAGTGATTTGAACAGGGACTATGGCTACACCTTC	CATSDLNRDYGYTF
16	TRBD2	TRBJ2-5	TRBV7-3	NA	TGTGCCAGCAGCCCGGGACTAGCGGGGGACCGAGGGGCCCAGTACTTC	CASSPGLAGDRGAQYF
14	NA	TRBJ1-2	TRBV4-3	NA	TGCGCCAGCAGCCTTGCAGGCGGAGGCTATGGCTACACCTTC	CASSLAGGGYGYTF
13	NA	TRBJ1-5	TRBV7-9	NA	TGTGCCAGTACCAGGGAGGGCAATCAGCCCCAGCATTTT	CASTREGNQPQHF
12	NA	TRBJ1-2	TRBV7-9	NA	TGTGCCACCTTTGGAGTAAACTATGGCTACACCTTC	CATFGVNYGYTF
16	NA	TRBJ2-3	TRBV30	NA	TGTGCCTGGAGTGTGAGGCAGGGAGGTAGCACAGATACGCAGTATTTT	CAWSVRQGGSTDTQYF
13	NA	TRBJ1-2	TRBV12-3/TRBV12-4	NA	TGTGCCAGCAGACCAACAGGGAACTATGGCTACACCTTC	CASRPTGNYGYTF
14	TRBD1	TRBJ2-5	TRBV7-9	NA	TGTGCCAGCAGCCTCGACAGGGCGCAAGAGACCCAGTACTTC	CASSLDRAQETQYF
17	TRBD1	TRBJ1-6	TRBV18	NA	TGTGCCAGCTCACCGCTCCCAGGGACAGGGATGAATTCACCCCTCCACTTT	CASSPLPGTGMNSPLHF
13	TRBD2	TRBJ2-7	TRBV7-2	NA	TGTGCCAGCAGCTTAGTTCTAGCGGGGGAGCAGTACTTC	CASSLVLAGEQYF
13	TRBD1	TRBJ1-1	TRBV28	NA	TGTGCCAGCACCGTGGGACAGGGGCTTGAAGCTTTCTTT	CASTVGQGLEAFF
14	NA	TRBJ1-3	TRBV7-9	once	TGTGCCAGCAGCTCCCAGCGTACAGGAAACACCATATATTTT	CASSSQRTGNTIYF
15	TRBD1	TRBJ1-5	TRBV7-2	NA	TGTGCCAGCAGCTTTGACAGGGGAGTTGTACAGCCCCAGCATTTT	CASSFDRGVVQPQHF
13	NA	TRBJ1-2	TRBV7-6	NA	TGTGCGAGTTCTTTGGGGGGTTCGGACGGCTACACCTTC	CASSLGGSDGYTF
14	TRBD2	TRBJ2-3	TRBV6-5	NA	TGTGCCAGCAGTCTTCTAGCGGGGGGGGATACGCAGTATTTT	CASSLLAGGDTQYF
15	NA	TRBJ2-7	TRBV5-1	NA	TGCGCCAGCAGCTTGGGTGGATGGAGTACCTACGAGCAGTACTTC	CASSLGGWSTYEQYF
13	NA	TRBJ2-1	TRBV7-7	NA	TGTGCCAGCAGCGGGGGGGGCCTAAATGAGCAGTTCTTC	CASSGGGLNEQFF
16	TRBD2	TRBJ2-1	TRBV7-2	NA	TGTGCCAGCAGCTTCCCCGGGGGGGGGCGATATAGTGAGCAGTTCTTC	CASSFPGGGRYSEQFF
11	NA	TRBJ2-1	TRBV20-1	NA	TGCAGTGCTCCTACGTACAATGAGCAGTTCTTC	CSAPTYNEQFF
13	TRBD2	TRBJ2-5	TRBV6-5	NA	TGTGCCAGCGGGCTAGCGGGGGCTGAGACCCAGTACTTC	CASGLAGAETQYF